Listed here are 28 T cell receptor beta chains from one sample, sequenced in a study of control samples from healthy donors and cancer patients. Clones were read by immunoSEQ multiplex PCR, and TCRdb kept only the in-frame ones, dropping some. The sample yields about 94,000 clones, 90% seen once. Specimen: blood. Receptors were obtained from a woman under 30 in good health.

The chain recombines TRBV7-2 with TRBJ1-2, with D tentatively TRBD1 (5 bases). Germline V lookup: CDR1 SGHTA, CDR2 FQGNSA. With 2 bases removed from V and 8 bases from J, the gap between germline ends came to 9 bases. The CDR3 length is 12 residues. In DNA form, the CDR3 reads TGTGCCAGCAGCTTACAGGGTCAAGGCTACACCTTC. Translation gives CASSLQGQGYTF.

This clone was recorded only once. The rearrangement links TRBV5-1 to TRBJ1-1, with D possibly matching TRBD1 (6 bases). The germline V gene encodes CDR1 SGHRS and CDR2 YFSETQ. This CDR3 spans 13 amino acids. Trimming took 4 bases from V and 5 from J, leaving 12 bases between them. The CDR3 reads CASSADSVTEAFF. The CDR3 region has the DNA TGCGCCAGCAGCGCGGACAGTGTGACTGAAGCTTTCTTT. Filled out from reference TRBV5-1 and TRBJ1-1, the complete variable domain reads KAGVTQTPRYLIKTRGQQVTLSCSPISGHRSVSWYQQTPGQGLQFLFEYFSETQRNKGNFPGRFSGRQFSNSRSEMNVSTLELGDSALYLCASSADSVTEAFFGQGTRLTVV.

CDR3 DNA: TGTGCCAGTAGTATCCGCCACCTCTCTGTCTATGGCTACACCTTC. Translation gives CASSIRHLSVYGYTF. This chain uses TRBV19 with TRBJ1-2; the D is unclear. Germline V CDR1 and CDR2: LNHDA, SQIVND (reference sequence). The ends were cut back, 3 bases at V and 4 bases at J, with 15 bases in the middle. The CDR3 sequence is 15 residues long.

This sequence joins TRBV4-1 and TRBJ2-3, with 10 bases aligning to TRBD2. In germline, CDR1 is MGHRA, CDR2 YSYEKL. This CDR3 spans 18 amino acids. The V gene end was trimmed by 4 bases and the J gene end by 7 bases; junction bases not matched to a gene: 17. This chain's CDR3 is CASSRGSQSGGARNTQYF. The DNA for the CDR3 is TGCGCCAGCAGCCGAGGATCCCAGAGCGGGGGGGCTAGAAATACGCAGTATTTT.

This clone was counted once. The chain joins TRBV15 to TRBJ1-1, with a possible D match to TRBD1 (5 bases). Trimming stripped 5 bases from V and 4 bases from J, with 14 bases between. CDR3 length: 14 residues. Looked up from germline, CDR1 is LNHNV and CDR2 is YYDKDF (reference sequence). The CDR3 is CATSSKSGGTEAFF. The CDR3 region has the DNA TGTGCCACCAGCTCGAAGAGCGGGGGCACTGAAGCTTTCTTT.

The chain has TRBV3-1 (or the pseudogene TRBV3-2) and TRBJ1-3, with 7 bases aligning to TRBD1. The CDR3 covers 17 residues. Looked up from germline, CDR1 is LGHDT and CDR2 is YNNKEL (reference sequence). The ends lost 4 bases at V and 8 bases at J; junction bases unmatched: 17. This CDR3 is CASSPWTGVLEWDTIYF. In DNA form, the CDR3 reads TGTGCCAGCAGCCCGTGGACAGGTGTATTGGAATGGGACACCATATATTTT.

A word on this clone: One end of the junction fails to match germline, which may point to a read error. This CDR3 is CASSPYYRVSNEKLFF. The CDR3 bases are TGTGCCAGCAGCCCCTACTACAGGGTCTCTAACGAAAAACTGTTTTTT. The chain employs TRBV5-6 and TRBJ1-4; D perhaps matches TRBD1 (6 bases). Germline lookup yields CDR1 SGHDT and CDR2 YYEEEE. The CDR3 sequence is 16 residues long. Based on the CDR3 plus reference TRBV5-6 and TRBJ1-4, the full variable domain is DAGVTQSPTHLIKTRGQQVTLRCSPKSGHDTVSWYQQALGQGPQFIFQYYEEEERQRGNFPDRFSGHQFPNYSSELNVNALLLGDSALYLCASSPYYRVSNEKLFFGSGTQLSVL.

A single count supports this clone. The genes are TRBV7-9 and TRBJ2-7; 7 nucleotides match TRBD1. Per the germline V gene, CDR1 is SEHNR and CDR2 is FQNEAQ (reference sequence). This CDR3 spans 12 amino acids. With V trimmed by 1 base and J by 10 bases, 4 bases remained unmatched. The CDR3 loop is CASSLEGAGQYF. Here the CDR3 DNA reads TGTGCCAGCAGCTTAGAGGGGGCGGGTCAGTACTTC.

The V gene is TRBV2, the J gene TRBJ2-3; 9 bases are shared with TRBD2. The CDR3 runs to 15 residues. J gave up 3 bases and V 6 bases, and 7 bases lay outside the gene matches. Germline CDR1 and CDR2: SNHLY and FYNNEI. The CDR3 DNA reads as TGTGCCAGCAGGGAGCGGGGGGACTCTACAGATACGCAGTATTTT. This gives the protein CASRERGDSTDTQYF.

The chain links TRBV6-6 to TRBJ2-3; the match to TRBD1 covers 8 bases. CDR3 length: 18 residues. The J segment lost 2 bases and the V segment lost 5 bases, leaving 15 bases of the junction unmatched. CDR1 and CDR2 (germline): MNHNY, SVGAGI (reference sequence). In DNA form, the CDR3 reads TGTGCCAGCAGTCCAGGACAGGGTACCCTCCATATCACAGATACGCAGTATTTT. As protein: CASSPGQGTLHITDTQYF.

This chain links TRBV6-5 with TRBJ1-3; TRBD1 is a possible D gene (6 bases). The V end lost 6 bases, the J end lost 1 base, and 10 bases lay between the germline ends. The germline V gene encodes CDR1 MNHEY and CDR2 SVGAGI. The CDR3 length is 14 residues. CDR3 protein: CASSWDKSGNTIYF. DNA of the CDR3: TGTGCCAGCAGCTGGGACAAGTCTGGAAACACCATATATTTT.

The V call is TRBV7-2, the J call TRBJ1-5, with 9 bases aligning to TRBD1. CDR1 SGHTA and CDR2 FQGNSA come from the germline V gene. The V and J ends lost 5 bases and 0 bases, in that order; junction bases with no gene match: 5. CDR3 length equals 16 residues. The CDR3 spells CASSQMGQGSNQPQHF. In nucleotides, the CDR3 is TGTGCCAGCAGCCAAATGGGACAGGGTAGCAATCAGCCCCAGCATTTT.

This clone turned up a few times. The rearrangement uses TRBV5-8 and TRBJ1-5; tentative D call: TRBD1 (5 bases). CDR3 length equals 16 residues. V was shortened by 1 base and J by 5 bases, with 16 bases between the two germline ends. Looked up from germline, CDR1 is SGHTS and CDR2 is YDEGEE. CDR3 region: CASSLLSTGPHQPQHF. The DNA of the CDR3 is TGTGCCAGCAGCTTGTTATCCACAGGTCCACATCAGCCCCAGCATTTT.

This chain connects TRBV6-5 to TRBJ1-2; 12 bases are a match to TRBD1. Unmatched junction bases numbered 12, after V lost 10 bases and J lost 6 bases. This CDR3 contains 15 residues. CDR1 MNHEY and CDR2 SVGAGI come from the germline V gene. CDR3 region: CATVRDRGLENGYTF. The CDR3 DNA is TGTGCCACCGTCCGGGACAGGGGGCTTGAAAATGGCTACACCTTC.

The rearrangement links TRBV6-5 to TRBJ2-7; D unresolved. Germline V gives CDR1 MNHEY, CDR2 SVGAGI. V lost 8 bases, J lost 9 bases, and 17 bases lay in between. The CDR3 is 12 amino acids. The chain's CDR3 is CASESSRNGQYF. The CDR3 nucleotides read TGTGCCAGCGAGAGTAGCCGCAATGGGCAGTACTTC.

Only one count was recorded for this clone. The DNA of the CDR3 is TGTGCCAGTAGCCACGTTGGGAACACTGAAGCTTTCTTT. Protein sequence: CASSHVGNTEAFF. This sequence joins TRBV19 and TRBJ1-1; D unclear. Germline loops: CDR1 LNHDA, CDR2 SQIVND (reference sequence). Trimming stripped 6 bases from V and 1 base from J, with 9 bases between. This CDR3 has 13 amino acids.

J is TRBJ1-1 and V is TRBV6-5, with D unresolved. The CDR3 is 15 amino acids. Trimming left V 3 bases short and J 1 base short, with 12 bases between. The germline V gene encodes CDR1 MNHEY and CDR2 SVGAGI. The CDR3 DNA reads TGTGCCAGCAGTTATTTAGAACAGCCGAACACTGAAGCTTTCTTT. This gives the protein CASSYLEQPNTEAFF.

The chain joins TRBV9 to TRBJ1-1, with TRBD1 matching over 7 bases. V dropped 2 bases and J dropped 5; count of bases not matched to a gene: 3. Germline V lookup: CDR1 SGDLS, CDR2 YYNGEE. The CDR3 totals 13 residues. In nucleotides, the CDR3 is TGTGCCAGCAGCGTGAACAGGGGTACTGAAGCTTTCTTT. As protein: CASSVNRGTEAFF.

CDR3 DNA: TGTGCCAGCACCCTTGGAAGGGGGATTAACACTGAAGCTTTCTTT. This gives the protein CASTLGRGINTEAFF. This sequence joins TRBV5-5 and TRBJ1-1, with a tentative D call TRBD1 (6 bases). Trimming cost V 6 bases and J 2 bases, with 17 bases left between them. The V gene's germline CDR1 is SGHKS and CDR2 YYEKEE (reference sequence). The CDR3 contains 15 residues. Full variable domain (rest looked up from reference TRBV5-5 and TRBJ1-1): DAGVTQSPTHLIKTRGQQVTLRCSPISGHKSVSWYQQVLGQGPQFIFQYYEKEERGRGNFPDRFSARQFPNYSSELNVNALLLGDSALYLCASTLGRGINTEAFFGQGTRLTVV.

The V call is TRBV5-8, the J call TRBJ1-2; TRBD1 agrees at 8 bases. The V gene's germline CDR1 is SGHTS and CDR2 YDEGEE. V lost 0 bases to trimming and J lost 7 bases; unmatched junction nucleotides: 11. The CDR3 loop spans 16 amino acids. The CDR3, as DNA: TGTGCCAGCAGCTTGGCCTTAGTGCAGGGGGCTACTGGCTACACCTTC. Its protein is CASSLALVQGATGYTF.

The chain links TRBV24-1 to TRBJ1-5; D remains unclear. Germline CDR1 reads KGHDR; CDR2 reads SFDVKD. The CDR3 is 19 amino acids. V was shortened by 0 bases and J by 0 bases, with 17 bases between the two germline ends. This chain's CDR3 is CATSDLLSELVNSNQPQHF. The CDR3 nucleotides are TGTGCCACCAGTGATTTGTTAAGCGAGTTGGTCAATAGCAATCAGCCCCAGCATTTT.

This chain joins TRBV5-4 and TRBJ1-3; D not certain. V lost 4 bases, J lost 2 bases, and 13 bases lay in between. The germline gives CDR1 SGHNT, CDR2 YYREEE (reference sequence). This CDR3 comprises 15 residues. The CDR3, as DNA: TGTGCCAGCAGCCCGAATCTGGGTGCTGGAAACACCATATATTTT. It yields the protein CASSPNLGAGNTIYF.

This clone turned up a few times. The chain couples TRBV4-2 to TRBJ2-7; D remains unclear. The germline V gene has CDR1 LGHNA and CDR2 YNFKEQ. The CDR3 consists of 13 residues. Deletions cut 4 bases from V and 5 bases from J, with 12 bases between. In DNA, the CDR3 is TGTGCCAGCAGCCGTGGATACCGCCACGAGCAGTACTTC. It codes for CASSRGYRHEQYF.

V is TRBV7-9 and J is TRBJ2-5; D gene unclear. In germline, CDR1 is SEHNR, CDR2 FQNEAQ (reference sequence). V was clipped by 5 bases and J by 0 bases, with 4 bases between them. The CDR3 contains 12 residues. The CDR3 nucleotides read TGTGCCAGCAGCATCAACCAAGAGACCCAGTACTTC. Translated: CASSINQETQYF. The full variable domain, with the rest looked up from reference TRBV7-9 and TRBJ2-5, is DTGVSQNPRHKITKRGQNVTFRCDPISEHNRLYWYRQTLGQGPEFLTYFQNEAQLEKSRLLSDRFSAERPKGSFSTLEIQRTEQGDSAMYLCASSINQETQYFGPGTRLLVL.

The chain is built from TRBV9 and TRBJ1-3, with 8 bases matching TRBD1. The trim removed 2 bases at V and 1 base at J, leaving 5 bases unmatched. Germline CDR1 reads SGDLS; CDR2 reads YYNGEE. The CDR3 has 16 amino acids. CDR3 region: CASSVLQGGSGNTIYF. The CDR3 DNA is TGTGCCAGCAGCGTCCTACAGGGGGGATCTGGAAACACCATATATTTT.

For the CDR3, the DNA is TGTGCCAGCAGTACGGAGATACTGAACACTGAAGCTTTCTTT. The encoded protein is CASSTEILNTEAFF. The chain has TRBV2 and TRBJ1-1; the D is unclear. The ends were cut back, 5 bases at V and 0 bases at J, with 10 bases in the middle. This CDR3 has 14 amino acids. The germline gives CDR1 SNHLY, CDR2 FYNNEI.

CDR3 DNA sequence: TGTGCCAGCACCTCAGGGAAAAACTATGGCTACACCTTC. Its protein product is CASTSGKNYGYTF. The chain couples TRBV5-4 to TRBJ1-2, with D possibly being TRBD1 (5 bases). V was trimmed by 6 bases and J by 2 bases, leaving 11 bases between them. CDR1 and CDR2 from the germline V gene are SGHNT and YYREEE (reference sequence). The CDR3 runs 13 residues.

The chain has TRBV9 and TRBJ2-1; 8 bases agree with TRBD2. The V gene's germline CDR1 is SGDLS and CDR2 YYNGEE. CDR3 length: 16 residues. Trimming at V came to 0 bases and at J to 5 bases, leaving 7 bases not matched to a gene. The CDR3 nucleotides read TGTGCCAGCAGCGTAGGAGGTAGGCGGGGGGACAATGAGCAGTTCTTC. It is translated as CASSVGGRRGDNEQFF. Using reference TRBV9 and TRBJ2-1 for the parts outside the CDR3, the full variable domain is DSGVTQTPKHLITATGQRVTLRCSPRSGDLSVYWYQQSLDQGLQFLIQYYNGEERAKGNILERFSAQQFPDLHSELNLSSLELGDSALYFCASSVGGRRGDNEQFFGPGTRLTVL.